The 22 T cell receptor beta chains given below trace back to one sample, sequenced in a study of blood T cells in healthy people across ages. The authors ran a second PCR of about 7 to 11 cycles using a sample-barcoded 5' primer and a J-beta primer mix. TCRdb reprocessed the 5' RACE reads via MiXCR and lists one record per CDR3 protein. Of 800,000 to 950,000 distinct CDR3 sequences listed, 35% to 40% are singletons. Sample: blood. The source is a man aged 18 to 35 in good health.

This clonotype was counted only a few times. The gene calls are TRBV20-1 and TRBJ1-2; D not resolved. V dropped 0 bases and J dropped 2 bases, with 13 bases sitting between them. The CDR3 is 15 residues long. Germline lookup yields CDR1 DFQATT and CDR2 SNEGSKA (reference sequence). The CDR3 nucleotides read TGCAGTGCTAGAGATTTTGGATTTATGAACTATGGCTACACCTTC. The encoded protein is CSARDFGFMNYGYTF.

As for this clonotype: Germline is not matched at one junction end, which may reflect a read error. The J gene is TRBJ2-1, the V gene TRBV20-1; 10 nucleotides align to TRBD1. The CDR3 is 14 residues long. The V gene's germline CDR1 is DFQATT and CDR2 SNEGSKA (reference sequence). CDR3 amino acids: CSARVGTGASEQFF. The CDR3 DNA follows: TGCAGTGCCAGAGTGGGGACAGGGGCCAGTGAGCAGTTCTTC.

The chain combines TRBV5-1 with TRBJ2-5, with D tentatively TRBD1 (6 bases). V was shortened by 4 bases and J by 4 bases, with 14 bases between the two germline ends. Germline values: CDR1 SGHRS, CDR2 YFSETQ. The CDR3 runs 14 residues. The CDR3 loop reads CASSSRDRLETQYF. The CDR3 DNA follows: TGCGCCAGCAGCAGCCGCGACAGGCTAGAGACCCAGTACTTC.

Only a few counts were recorded for this clonotype. This chain uses TRBV12-3 or TRBV12-4 with TRBJ2-1, with TRBD1 matching over 7 bases. J gave up 0 bases and V 4 bases, and 6 bases lay outside the gene matches. The CDR3 is 16 residues long. The CDR3 sequence: CASSSDRSSSYNEQFF. For the CDR3, the DNA is TGTGCCAGCAGTTCGGACAGGTCGAGCTCCTACAATGAGCAGTTCTTC.

This chain joins TRBV20-1 and TRBJ2-1; TRBD1 is a possible D gene (6 bases). The V end was cut by 4 bases, the J end by 7 bases, with 14 bases between. CDR1 and CDR2 from the germline V gene are DFQATT and SNEGSKA (reference sequence). The CDR3 contains 13 residues. CDR3 sequence: CSAKPGHLNEQFF. Here the CDR3 DNA reads TGCAGTGCTAAACCGGGACACCTTAATGAGCAGTTCTTC.

This clonotype turned up a few times. The chain links TRBV27 to TRBJ2-5; D is ambiguous. The CDR3 runs to 14 residues. The ends were cut back, 6 bases at V and 1 base at J, with 12 bases in the middle. Germline CDR1 MNHEY, CDR2 SMNVEV (reference sequence). For the CDR3, the DNA is TGTGCCAGCAGCCGCCTTAGACCCCAAGAGACCCAGTACTTC. As protein: CASSRLRPQETQYF.

J is TRBJ2-3 and V is TRBV29-1; D is perhaps TRBD2 (7 bases). Between the trimmed V and J ends, which lost 6 bases and 6 bases, there was a span of 19 bases. Germline CDR1 SQVTM, CDR2 ANQGSEA. The CDR3 length is 14 residues. Here the CDR3 reads CSVKGGRAIDTQYF. The CDR3 region has the DNA TGCAGCGTCAAGGGGGGGAGGGCCATCGATACGCAGTATTTT.

The sample holds a few counts of this clonotype. The chain couples TRBV28 to TRBJ1-2, with D maybe TRBD1 (5 bases). The CDR3 totals 15 residues. V shed 5 bases and J shed 3 bases, with 16 bases lying between them. Germline assignment: CDR1 MDHEN and CDR2 SYDVKM. The CDR3 DNA follows: TGTGCCAGCAGTACCCCAGACGGGACCCACTATGGCTACACCTTC. Its protein is CASSTPDGTHYGYTF.

The chain uses TRBV5-1 and TRBJ1-2; the D is unclear. The germline V gene encodes CDR1 SGHRS and CDR2 YFSETQ. V shed 1 base and J shed 3 bases, with 10 bases lying between them. The CDR3 runs 14 residues. In DNA, the CDR3 is TGCGCCAGCAGCTTGAATGTCCGAGACTATGGCTACACCTTC. This sequence encodes CASSLNVRDYGYTF.

The chain joins TRBV5-1 to TRBJ2-5; possibly TRBD1 or TRBD2 for D (5 bases each). Trimming took off 0 bases at V and 11 bases at J, with 14 bases between the two ends. The CDR3 is 13 residues long. The germline V gene has CDR1 SGHRS and CDR2 YFSETQ. The chain's CDR3 is CASSLESGREQYF. The CDR3 bases are TGCGCCAGCAGCTTGGAATCGGGGCGTGAGCAGTACTTC.

The chain employs TRBV28 and TRBJ2-2, with 8 bases fitting TRBD1. CDR3 size: 15 residues. Germline loops: CDR1 MDHEN, CDR2 SYDVKM. V was pared by 5 bases and J by 4 bases, with 6 bases of the junction left unmatched. CDR3 coding DNA: TGTGCCAGCAGTCCTCAAACAGGGGGCACCGGGGAGCTGTTTTTT. Translated: CASSPQTGGTGELFF.

This clonotype occurred a few times. The genes are TRBV21-1 and TRBJ2-4. TRBV21-1 is a known pseudogene. This CDR3 region has 15 residues. The CDR3 DNA follows: TGTGCCAGCACCGGCCGCGGACAGCCTAAAAACATTCAGTACTTC. As protein: CASTGRGQPKNIQYF.

The rearrangement links TRBV2 to TRBJ2-7; 9 nucleotides match TRBD1. The trim removed 6 bases at V and 4 bases at J, leaving 10 bases unmatched. Germline loops: CDR1 SNHLY, CDR2 FYNNEI. This CDR3 has 15 residues. The CDR3 region has the DNA TGTGCCAGCAGAAACCCGGGACAGGGCTTTTACGAGCAGTACTTC. This codes for CASRNPGQGFYEQYF.

This clonotype was seen many times. The chain links TRBV10-3 to TRBJ2-5; TRBD2 matches 8 bases. CDR1 and CDR2 from the germline V gene are ENHRY and SYGVKD. This CDR3 has 14 residues. Unmatched junction bases numbered 7, after V lost 8 bases and J lost 2 bases. This CDR3 is CAIRSASGQETQYF. The CDR3 DNA sequence: TGTGCCATCCGGTCGGCTAGCGGGCAAGAGACCCAGTACTTC.

In this sample, this clonotype turned up a few times. V usage is TRBV11-2 and J usage is TRBJ2-7; no definite D call. The CDR3 loop spans 13 amino acids. V was shortened by 5 bases and J by 2 bases, with 10 bases between the two germline ends. Per the germline V gene, CDR1 is SGHAT and CDR2 is FQNNGV. Written as DNA, the CDR3 is TGTGCCAGCAGCGTAGGTGCGACCTACGAGCAGTACTTC. Translating gives CASSVGATYEQYF.

This clonotype was seen a few times. V gene TRBV7-9 combines with J gene TRBJ2-7, with a possible D match to TRBD1 (6 bases). The CDR3 spans 14 residues. Looked up from germline, CDR1 is SEHNR and CDR2 is FQNEAQ (reference sequence). V was cut by 7 bases and J by 0 bases, with 13 bases left in between. CDR3 nucleotides: TGTGCCAGCACCCCCGGACAGAGCTCCTACGAGCAGTACTTC. Protein: CASTPGQSSYEQYF.

This clonotype was counted only a few times. V is TRBV2 and J is TRBJ1-2; D gene ambiguous. Trimming removed 7 bases at V and 7 bases at J, with 13 bases between. The CDR3 spans 12 residues. Germline loops: CDR1 SNHLY, CDR2 FYNNEI. The CDR3 reads CASNYIGFGYTF. The DNA for the CDR3 is TGTGCCAGCAATTATATAGGCTTTGGCTACACCTTC.

This clonotype was picked up a small number of times. As DNA, the CDR3 is TGTGCCAGCAGTGTTGGCAGGGAGTGGAGAACTGAAGCTTTCTTT. This translates into CASSVGREWRTEAFF. The chain carries TRBV2 and TRBJ1-1; maybe TRBD1 (5 bases). Trimming removed 4 bases from V and 5 bases from J, with 17 bases in between. The CDR3 contains 15 residues. Germline V CDR1 and CDR2: SNHLY, FYNNEI.

About this clonotype: A read error may be the cause here, since a much bigger clone is one base away. The chain uses TRBV10-3 and TRBJ2-7, with TRBD2 matching over 12 bases. The CDR3 length is 16 residues. In germline, CDR1 is ENHRY, CDR2 SYGVKD. CDR3 loop: CTISESILAGGYEQYF. The CDR3 DNA sequence: TGTACCATCAGTGAGTCGATACTAGCGGGGGGCTACGAGCAGTACTTC.

The V call is TRBV4-3, the J call TRBJ1-5; no definite D call. The CDR3 is made up of 17 amino acids. The germline V and J ends were trimmed by 0 bases and 0 bases, with 12 bases remaining between them. The germline CDR1 and CDR2 sequences are LGHNA and YSLEER. This chain's CDR3 is CASSQDIWLNSNQPQHF. CDR3 DNA: TGCGCCAGCAGCCAAGATATATGGCTAAATAGCAATCAGCCCCAGCATTTT.

In this sample, this clonotype turned up a few times. This sequence joins TRBV27 and TRBJ2-3; no clear D gene. The CDR3 has 13 residues. Trimming took off 3 bases at V and 11 bases at J, with 15 bases between the two ends. The germline CDR1 and CDR2 sequences are MNHEY and SMNVEV (reference sequence). The CDR3 DNA is TGTGCCAGCAGTTTCGCCCCCCTCGGCGAGCAGTATTTT. As protein: CASSFAPLGEQYF.

In its sample, this clonotype was seen many times. The J gene is TRBJ1-1, the V gene TRBV4-1; D possibly corresponds to TRBD1 (6 bases). Trimming cost V 6 bases and J 5 bases, with 16 bases left between them. Germline CDR1 reads MGHRA; CDR2 reads YSYEKL. This CDR3 comprises 14 residues. CDR3 amino acids: CASSRTAARTEAFF. CDR3 bases: TGCGCCAGCAGTAGGACAGCCGCGAGGACTGAAGCTTTCTTT.